The present T cell receptor (beta chain) was sequenced within a study of cytomegalovirus exposure and HLA in healthy donors. Study-wide results and caveats: In a later analysis, V- and J-gene trimming of beta chains associated with a DCLRE1C missense variant, replicated independently.

The table lists this clone with a few counts. As yet, its antigen is unknown. Germline-derived CDR1 and CDR2 are GTSNPN and SVGIG (reference sequence). The CDR3 has 17 amino acids. V lost 8 bases and J lost 0, with 20 bases in between. Vbeta (60) and Jbeta (13) primers were used in the PCR. The repertoire was sequenced with immunoSEQ multiplex PCR; TCRdb's copy has only in-frame clones and lacks some. This sample has roughly 90,000 clones; around three quarters occur once, and the top ten carry less than 9.5%. The sequenced sample was PBMCs. This chain joins TRBV30 and TRBJ2-6; possible D gene TRBD2, 6 bases. The clonotype was recovered from a man under 40 in good health and CMV-seronegative. The CDR3 DNA reads TGTGCCGGGGGACTTTACAGCGCCAGCTCTGGGGCCAACGTCCTGACTTTC. It codes for CAGGLYSASSGANVLTF.